The clone carrying this TCR beta chain has only one observation. Its matching antigen is unknown. Repertoires were generated with immunoSEQ multiplex PCR, while TCRdb's copy carries only in-frame clones and drops some. The data contain 100,000 to 120,000 clones, about 92% of them singletons. The sample comes from a study of PD-1 blockade in classical Hodgkin lymphoma. In germline, CDR1 is SEHNR, CDR2 FQNEAQ (reference sequence). The CDR3 loop spans 14 amino acids. Germline trimming cut 5 bases from V and 8 bases from J; bases unmatched to any gene: 3. Overall study results and limits: After ASCT, patients who started nivolumab under 1 year later were excluded.

Time point noted: cycle 4 day 1 (C4D1), after five to seven weeks of nivolumab. All patients experienced relapse after autologous stem cell transplantation, and brentuximab vedotin exposure was variable. The chain combines TRBV7-9 with TRBJ2-1, with 13 bases that match TRBD2. The sample in question was peripheral blood mononuclear cells (PBMCs), obtained before the fourth cycle of nivolumab. The clonotype was recovered from a human donor with classical Hodgkin lymphoma. The CDR3 nucleotides read TGTGCCAGCAGCCAACTAGCGGGAGGGGATGAGCAGTTCTTC. Amino acid sequence: CASSQLAGGDEQFF. Full variable domain (outside the CDR3, taken from reference TRBV7-9 and TRBJ2-1): DTGVSQNPRHKITKRGQNVTFRCDPISEHNRLYWYRQTLGQGPEFLTYFQNEAQLEKSRLLSDRFSAERPKGSFSTLEIQRTEQGDSAMYLCASSQLAGGDEQFFGPGTRLTVL.